The present entry profiles one T cell receptor beta chain with its context. No antigen is known for it. The sample holds no much larger clone one base away, and base qualities are not on file. Stable Graves' hyperthyroidism was defined as no progression to ophthalmopathy during 18 months of follow-up. Hyperthyroidism patients were newly diagnosed, had a disease duration of under 2 months, and were aged 18 to 65 years. Patients with uncontrolled infections, other autoimmune diseases, pregnancy or lactation were excluded. Diagnoses were established on the basis of clinical symptoms, serum thyroxine and TRAb, thyroid ultrasound, and orbital computed tomography. PBMCs were separated from approximately 10 ml of fresh peripheral blood using Ficoll-Paque density gradient centrifugation. Total RNA was extracted using Trizol reagent, and RNA quality was assessed on an Agilent 2100 Bioanalyzer. This sample was taken from a study of T cells in Graves' hyperthyroidism and ophthalmopathy (dated by TCRdb to the late 2010s). Regarding the complete study: Peripheral blood samples were taken at initial diagnosis, before any treatment was given. A discovery cohort of approximately 97 patients, 43 with Graves' ophthalmopathy and approximately 55 with stable Graves' hyperthyroidism, was used to find distinguishing TCR V-J signatures. An independent validation cohort of around 20 hyperthyroidism patients and about 15 patients who later progressed to ophthalmopathy tested prospective prediction of ophthalmopathy. The roughly 91 discovery patients were randomly split 7:3 into training and test sets. In several Graves' hyperthyroidism patients, the study also compared T-cell repertoires from thyroid tissue with T-cell repertoires from blood. Following sampling, methimazole starting at 30 mg daily was given to hyperthyroidism patients, and high-dose intravenous methylprednisolone was given to ophthalmopathy patients. TCR Vbeta CDR3 sequencing of roughly 140 peripheral blood samples (over 40 ophthalmopathy, 75 to 85 hyperthyroidism and some 17 progressor patients) is reported in the paper.

The CDR3, from cysteine to phenylalanine, totals 15 residues. Just CDR3 DNA is preserved here, 45 bases in frame from base 1. From the germline V gene (reference sequence), CDR1 is GTSNPN and CDR2 is SVGIG. Relative to germline, V is missing 4 bases and J is missing 6 bases, with 10 bases of the junction outside any gene match. TCR beta CDR3 regions were amplified from RNA transcripts. The TCR CDR3 was subjected to a first round of RT-PCR using the HTBI primer set and the Qiagen OneStep RT-PCR kit. Libraries were constructed in a second round of multiplex PCR, after which size selection and purification were performed. Libraries were sequenced paired-end with 100 bp reads on an Illumina HiSeq2000. As for the original processing: Raw data were processed with SOAPnuke, discarding reads with adapters, uncalled bases, mean Phred below 15, or no exact constant-primer or identifier match. COPE v1.2.5 was used to merge high-quality paired reads, and clonotypes were defined as unique nucleotide sequences. MiTCR v1.1 was used to align the clonotypes against IMGT TRBV, TRBD and TRBJ reference segments. Analysis was restricted to V-J combinations with a frequency above 0.0001, which covered 98% to 99.2% of repertoires. The TCS score was defined as F50 (clonal expansion) divided by E x V (chaos), with BLOSUM62-based TCRdist calculated between CDR3 peptides within each V-J. Welch's t-statistics and random forest reduced roughly 540 V-J features to roughly 13, which were used in a naive Bayes classifier (R e1071). TCRdb passed the public sequencing reads through fastp at Q25 and MiXCR, retaining productive beta sequences. Rows matching on CDR3 protein sequence are summarized as one entry with the most common DNA and genes. In this record, the V and J calls reflect TCRdb's handling and not the investigators' own analysis. Across this sample there are approximately 520,000 distinct CDR3 sequences, with about 20% seen only once. The ten biggest clones cover about 26% of the sample.

Results and caveats for the whole study, not just this receptor: Sample size was not statistically predetermined, and investigators were not blinded to group allocation. In validation, progression to ophthalmopathy was predicted by the model with 55% to 71% sensitivity and under 85% specificity, a median of approximately 6.5 months before onset. Most expanded thyroid clonotypes (frequency above 0.001) were also detected in blood, suggesting blood repertoires may reflect thyroid immune responses. Ophthalmopathy was separated from stable hyperthyroidism by a 13 V-J signature model, with approximately 86% sensitivity and 81% to 82% specificity obtained in cross-validation and 80%/75% obtained in testing.

The V gene is TRBV30 and the J gene is TRBJ2-7; a stretch of 12 junction bases matches TRBD2. The specimen was blood. This clonotype was obtained from a man younger than 35 with Graves' hyperthyroidism. The CDR3 here reads CAWTHLAGGPGEQYF. The DNA is as follows: TGTGCCTGGACCCATCTAGCGGGGGGGCCTGGCGAGCAGTACTTC.